This T cell receptor (beta chain) originates from a study of siplizumab effects on memory and regulatory T cells. Profiled with immunoSEQ multiplex PCR; TCRdb holds only in-frame clones, not every one. The sample carries more than 95,000 clones, approximately 93% recorded once. Germline V gene data show CDR1 as SNHLY and CDR2 as FYNNEI. Between the trimmed V and J ends, which lost 1 base and 3 bases, there was a span of 20 bases. The CDR3 is 18 amino acids. The sample taken for sequencing was Tregs sorted from blood. The receptor comes from a human donor in good health. The rearrangement joins TRBV2 to TRBJ2-3, with D possibly being TRBD2 (5 bases). CDR3: CASSEVPSISSRTDTQYF. The CDR3 DNA reads as TGTGCCAGCAGTGAAGTTCCCTCAATCTCTAGCAGAACAGATACGCAGTATTTT.